This is a list of T cell receptor beta chains from one sample in a study of blood T cell repertoires in COVID-19. Sequencing was performed with immunoSEQ multiplex PCR; in TCRdb, only in-frame clones are kept and a portion is missing. Of about 100,000 clones detected, approximately 93% appear once; the ten largest clones hold about 2.2%. Sequencing input: peripheral blood. The receptors were gathered from a man in his fifties or sixties with active COVID-19. CDR3s leave out the opening cysteine and the closing phenylalanine or tryptophan. Each record gives: J gene, V gene, clone size, CDR3 protein. A row's size may be missing; if present it is once, few, many or a size class.

j_call: TRBJ2-4; v_call: TRBV18; clone_size: -; cdr3_aa: ASSPSPSGHAKNIQY
j_call: TRBJ1-5; v_call: TRBV9; clone_size: few; cdr3_aa: ASSVDGVGGQPQH
j_call: TRBJ2-3; v_call: TRBV15; clone_size: -; cdr3_aa: ATSTDRGATRDTQY
j_call: TRBJ1-5; v_call: TRBV6-6; clone_size: -; cdr3_aa: ASSFLGQNQPQH
j_call: TRBJ2-3; v_call: TRBV30; clone_size: -; cdr3_aa: AWSRSSGNTDTQY
j_call: TRBJ2-1; v_call: TRBV2; clone_size: once; cdr3_aa: ASSDTFSASSYNEQF
j_call: TRBJ2-1; v_call: TRBV4-1; clone_size: -; cdr3_aa: ASSQVGSYNEQF
j_call: TRBJ2-3; v_call: TRBV5-8; clone_size: -; cdr3_aa: ASSLGQGLDTQY
j_call: TRBJ1-4; v_call: TRBV5-1; clone_size: -; cdr3_aa: ASSLTDRVEKLF
j_call: TRBJ2-5; v_call: TRBV7-9; clone_size: -; cdr3_aa: ASSPGTLGPQY
j_call: TRBJ2-3; v_call: TRBV7-9; clone_size: -; cdr3_aa: ASSPGGRGTDTQY
j_call: TRBJ1-5; v_call: TRBV12-3/TRBV12-4; clone_size: few; cdr3_aa: ASSWGELQPQH
j_call: TRBJ2-1; v_call: TRBV7-8; clone_size: -; cdr3_aa: ASSQREGLKNEQF
j_call: TRBJ2-5; v_call: TRBV20-1; clone_size: -; cdr3_aa: SASGDSVGETQY
j_call: TRBJ2-7; v_call: TRBV7-2; clone_size: -; cdr3_aa: ASTQLAGAFYEQY
j_call: TRBJ1-2; v_call: TRBV20-1; clone_size: -; cdr3_aa: SASQGAPGYGYT
j_call: TRBJ2-1; v_call: TRBV5-1; clone_size: -; cdr3_aa: ASSLGVLSSYNEQF
j_call: TRBJ1-1; v_call: TRBV15; clone_size: -; cdr3_aa: ATSRGPAEGYTEAF
j_call: TRBJ1-2; v_call: TRBV5-1; clone_size: -; cdr3_aa: ASSPGGPGIYGYT
j_call: TRBJ2-7; v_call: TRBV7-8; clone_size: -; cdr3_aa: ASSLNYEQY
j_call: TRBJ1-2; v_call: TRBV7-9; clone_size: -; cdr3_aa: ASSLVSNNYGYT
j_call: TRBJ2-2; v_call: TRBV6-5; clone_size: once; cdr3_aa: ASSKGAPTGELF
j_call: TRBJ1-3; v_call: TRBV6-1; clone_size: -; cdr3_aa: ASSGVGQLLTSGNTIY
j_call: TRBJ2-3; v_call: TRBV11-3; clone_size: -; cdr3_aa: ASSLGGTMDTQY
j_call: TRBJ1-2; v_call: TRBV30; clone_size: -; cdr3_aa: AWSVQGMAGYT
j_call: TRBJ2-1; v_call: TRBV7-2; clone_size: -; cdr3_aa: ASSLELSSYNEQF
j_call: TRBJ2-5; v_call: TRBV29-1; clone_size: -; cdr3_aa: SVRHLQETQY
j_call: TRBJ1-5; v_call: TRBV7-2; clone_size: -; cdr3_aa: ASSSIGGTSNQPQH
j_call: TRBJ2-2; v_call: TRBV5-4; clone_size: few; cdr3_aa: ASSHGLAGDVGELF
j_call: TRBJ2-2; v_call: TRBV11-2; clone_size: -; cdr3_aa: ASSLGGVTNTGELF
j_call: TRBJ2-7; v_call: TRBV5-1; clone_size: -; cdr3_aa: ASSLGGGGSYEQY
j_call: TRBJ2-1; v_call: TRBV10-2; clone_size: -; cdr3_aa: ASTSYNEQF
j_call: TRBJ2-5; v_call: TRBV6-5; clone_size: -; cdr3_aa: ASTLGGQVGETQY
j_call: TRBJ1-1; v_call: TRBV6-6; clone_size: -; cdr3_aa: ASSRGDSTRGNTEAF
j_call: TRBJ2-1; v_call: TRBV15; clone_size: -; cdr3_aa: ATGSSGGWSSYNEQF
j_call: TRBJ2-5; v_call: TRBV2; clone_size: -; cdr3_aa: ASSETGVALETQY
j_call: TRBJ2-4; v_call: TRBV5-1; clone_size: -; cdr3_aa: ASSLGRQEADPKNIQY
j_call: TRBJ2-1; v_call: TRBV12-5; clone_size: -; cdr3_aa: ASGTGLTAGGFHEQF
j_call: TRBJ2-5; v_call: TRBV9; clone_size: -; cdr3_aa: ASSVSLAGQQETQY
j_call: TRBJ1-2; v_call: TRBV5-6; clone_size: -; cdr3_aa: ASSPLNYGYT
j_call: TRBJ2-1; v_call: TRBV11-2; clone_size: once; cdr3_aa: ASSSDYPFSEQF
j_call: TRBJ2-1; v_call: TRBV2; clone_size: -; cdr3_aa: ASWTGFAEQF
j_call: TRBJ2-5; v_call: TRBV6-2/TRBV6-3; clone_size: -; cdr3_aa: ASSSVRGTQY
j_call: TRBJ2-7; v_call: TRBV5-1; clone_size: once; cdr3_aa: ASRPRGDRAYEQY
j_call: TRBJ2-2; v_call: TRBV5-1; clone_size: -; cdr3_aa: ASTLQGANTGELF
j_call: TRBJ1-2; v_call: TRBV11-2; clone_size: -; cdr3_aa: ASSPTPLANYGYT
j_call: TRBJ1-6; v_call: TRBV27; clone_size: -; cdr3_aa: ASRTRTTDYNSPLH
j_call: TRBJ1-2; v_call: TRBV19; clone_size: -; cdr3_aa: ASSIGQGAYGYT
j_call: TRBJ2-1; v_call: TRBV3-1/TRBV3-2; clone_size: -; cdr3_aa: ASSPSDGSSYNEQF
j_call: TRBJ2-1; v_call: TRBV7-9; clone_size: -; cdr3_aa: ASRAGSYNEQF